This TCR beta chain was profiled in a study of graft-versus-host responses after intestinal transplantation. Study overall: Multivisceral, liver-intestinal, or isolated intestinal transplants were received by the recipients. Among the recipients, all got anti-thymocyte globulin induction and then tacrolimus and steroids for around 3 years. Overall study results and limits: GvH clones detected in recipient marrow included some appearing first in ileum or blood. High graft-versus-host to host-versus-graft clonal ratios were found in allografts of patients who had graft-donor T cell macrochimerism.

CDR1 is MNHEY, CDR2 SMNVEV, per germline (reference sequence). The CDR3 length is 15 residues. V was shortened by 11 bases and J by 5 bases, with 25 bases between the two germline ends. Sequencing used immunoSEQ multiplex PCR; TCRdb keeps in-frame clones, though not all of them. The data hold around 130,000 clones, with around nine tenths observed a single time. Note on this clone: Its antigen is unidentified.

Sequencing was performed on unstimulated CD4+ T cells sorted from spleen or lymph node cells, taken before intestinal transplant. The sequence came from a human donor who received an intestinal transplant. The chain links TRBV27 to TRBJ2-7; maybe TRBD1 (6 bases). CDR3 residues: CAPKPSRGRFHEQYF. DNA for the CDR3: TGTGCCCCGAAACCGAGTAGGGGGAGATTCCACGAGCAGTACTTC.